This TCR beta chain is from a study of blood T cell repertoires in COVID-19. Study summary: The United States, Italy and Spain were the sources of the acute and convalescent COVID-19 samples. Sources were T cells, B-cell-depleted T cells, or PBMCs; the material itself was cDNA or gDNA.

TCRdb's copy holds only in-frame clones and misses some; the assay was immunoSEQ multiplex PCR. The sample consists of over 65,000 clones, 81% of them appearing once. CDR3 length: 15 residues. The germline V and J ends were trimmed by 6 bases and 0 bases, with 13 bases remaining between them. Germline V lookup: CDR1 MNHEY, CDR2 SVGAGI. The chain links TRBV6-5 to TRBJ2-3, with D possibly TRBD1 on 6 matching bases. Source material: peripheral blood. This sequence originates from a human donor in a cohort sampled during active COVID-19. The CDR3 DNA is TGTGCCAGCAGACAGGGCCCATATAGCACAGATACGCAGTATTTT. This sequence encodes CASRQGPYSTDTQYF.